A selection of T cell receptor beta chains follows, all from one sample in a study of shared clonotypes between healthy human individuals. Sequenced by immunoSEQ multiplex PCR; TCRdb stores in-frame clones only, minus some. The sample contains 2 million to 2.5 million clones, roughly 94% of which appear only once. Specimen: naive CD8+ T cells sorted from blood. The receptor source for this set is a young man in good health. Both conserved end residues are part of each CDR3. The D gene is left open where the match is weak. Where a row states a size, it is once, few, many or the class of an expanded clone; other rows omit it.

d_gene | len | j_gene | v_gene | abundance | CDR3aa | CDR3nt
TRBD1 | 16 | TRBJ1-4 | TRBV4-1 | - | CASSQQSGGGNEKLFF | TGCGCCAGCAGCCAACAATCAGGGGGAGGGAATGAAAAACTGTTTTTT
- | 13 | TRBJ1-2 | TRBV19 | - | CASGLGDNYGYTF | TGTGCCAGCGGACTCGGGGATAACTATGGCTACACCTTC
TRBD2 | 18 | TRBJ2-2 | TRBV19 | once | CASSMGLAGGMNTGELFF | TGTGCCAGTAGTATGGGACTAGCGGGAGGAATGAACACCGGGGAGCTGTTTTTT
- | 12 | TRBJ2-7 | TRBV7-9 | - | CASSLGSYEQYF | TGTGCCAGCAGCTTGGGGTCCTACGAGCAGTACTTC
- | 10 | TRBJ2-5 | TRBV20-1 | - | CSANRETQYF | TGCAGTGCTAACAGGGAGACCCAGTACTTC
- | 16 | TRBJ2-1 | TRBV27 | - | CASSLSVGTVYNEQFF | TGTGCCAGCAGTTTATCGGTCGGGACTGTTTACAATGAGCAGTTCTTC
TRBD2 | 15 | TRBJ2-7 | TRBV7-8 | - | CASSLVGTSGYEQYF | TGTGCCAGCAGCTTAGTGGGGACTAGCGGCTACGAGCAGTACTTC
- | 15 | TRBJ2-1 | TRBV5-4 | - | CASSLGAGPFSEQFF | TGTGCCAGCAGCTTGGGGGCGGGGCCCTTTAGTGAGCAGTTCTTC
- | 15 | TRBJ2-5 | TRBV7-9 | - | CASSSTTEYQETQYF | TGTGCCAGCAGCTCCACAACGGAGTACCAAGAGACCCAGTACTTC
- | 11 | TRBJ2-7 | TRBV2 | - | CASGGIYEQYF | TGTGCCAGCGGTGGGATCTACGAGCAGTACTTC
- | 15 | TRBJ2-3 | TRBV11-2 | - | CASSLVGEATDTQYF | TGTGCCAGCAGCTTAGTTGGGGAGGCAACAGATACGCAGTATTTT
- | 15 | TRBJ2-7 | TRBV27 | - | CASSLSGLLSYEQYF | TGTGCCAGCAGTTTATCTGGGCTCCTCTCCTACGAGCAGTACTTC
- | 13 | TRBJ2-7 | TRBV7-2 | - | CASSPGGYDEQYF | TGTGCCAGCAGCCCTGGGGGATACGACGAGCAGTACTTC
TRBD2 | 13 | TRBJ2-7 | TRBV5-5 | - | CASSSSGSYEQYF | TGTGCCAGCAGCTCTAGCGGCTCCTACGAGCAGTACTTC
- | 12 | TRBJ1-2 | TRBV10-3 | - | CAISDADLGYTF | TGTGCCATCAGTGACGCGGACCTCGGCTACACCTTC
TRBD2 | 15 | TRBJ2-7 | TRBV6-1 | - | CASSDSAGGSHEQYF | TGTGCCAGCAGTGATTCGGCAGGCGGGAGCCACGAGCAGTACTTC
- | 11 | TRBJ1-2 | TRBV5-4 | - | CASSLEQGETF | TGTGCCAGCAGCTTGGAACAGGGCGAGACCTTC
- | 14 | TRBJ2-7 | TRBV5-1 | - | CASSLVGENYEQYF | TGCGCCAGCAGCTTGGTGGGGGAAAACTACGAGCAGTACTTC
- | 15 | TRBJ1-1 | TRBV7-9 | - | CASSLGAARGAEAFF | TGTGCCAGCAGCTTAGGGGCTGCACGGGGCGCTGAAGCTTTCTTT
TRBD1 | 17 | TRBJ1-1 | TRBV28 | - | CASSLAPGTGMNTEAFF | TGTGCCAGCAGTTTGGCTCCCGGGACAGGGATGAACACTGAAGCTTTCTTT
- | 15 | TRBJ2-5 | TRBV27 | - | CASSLSGGFMGTQYF | TGTGCCAGCAGTCTTTCCGGGGGTTTTATGGGGACCCAGTACTTC
TRBD1 | 15 | TRBJ2-7 | TRBV5-6 | once | CASSPDGTGAYEQYF | TGTGCCAGCAGCCCGGATGGGACAGGGGCCTACGAGCAGTACTTC
- | 14 | TRBJ2-7 | TRBV9 | - | CASSVFEGPYEQYF | TGTGCCAGCAGCGTATTTGAGGGTCCCTACGAGCAGTACTTC
- | 13 | TRBJ1-1 | TRBV27 | once | CASSLTLRTEAFF | TGTGCCAGCAGTTTAACGCTGCGGACTGAAGCTTTCTTT